This entry concerns a single TCR beta chain. Its antigen specificity is not known. There are no base qualities to consult, and no much larger clone falls within one base. V drops 5 bases and J drops 0 bases, leaving 16 bases in between. The CDR3 holds 16 amino acids from the cysteine to the phenylalanine. Only CDR3 DNA remains: 48 bases, in frame from the first base. The germline V gene (reference sequence) specifies SEHNR as CDR1 and FQNEAQ as CDR2. The source of the sample is a study of siplizumab effects on memory and regulatory T cells (dated by TCRdb to the late 2010s). Study-wide context: The study examined how the anti-CD2 antibody siplizumab affects alloreactive T-cell subsets in allogeneic mixed lymphocyte reactions built from human PBMCs.

The paper as a whole reports these results and caveats: Siplizumab significantly lowered the cumulative frequency of alloreactive sequences that could be traced to unstimulated CD4+ memory T cells. Among mappable alloreactive CD4+ clones, the Treg-derived fraction averaged approximately 72% with siplizumab versus about 25% in control reactions. Compared with memory T cells, unstimulated naive T cells appeared more diverse, and naive cells seemed to make a substantial contribution to the alloresponse. The suppressive function of proliferating Tregs from siplizumab cultures was not functionally confirmed. Roughly 80-95% of proliferating CD4+ or CD8+ clones could not be assigned a naive or memory phenotype. Because sequences below about 10^-5 frequency were poorly captured, only a minor fraction of alloreactive clones could be mapped to unstimulated subsets.

Sorted unstimulated T cells and proliferating T cells recovered from mixed lymphocyte reactions were subjected to TCRbeta CDR3 sequencing. Fresh whole blood from approximately ten HLA-typed healthy donors was used to isolate PBMCs. To map where alloreactive clones came from, unstimulated CD4+ non-regulatory T cells were FACS-sorted. Preparation of the library involved the immunoSEQ multiplex PCR assay. About 10^5 TCR templates per sample were assayed by the deep sequencing platform. Genomic DNA extracted from sorted T cells was used for TCRbeta CDR3 sequencing. Per the authors' processing: The R programming language was used for clonal analysis of TCRbeta CDR3 data. Unstimulated samples were compared with post-reaction CFSE-low samples to define alloreactive CD4+ and CD8+ clones. Regulatory or non-regulatory origin was assigned to alloreactive CD4+ clones by matching of sequences to sorted unstimulated Treg and non-Treg repertoires. TCRdb provides this immuneACCESS table in a form limited to in-frame rearrangements. Some clones are lacking; in checked studies, under half of them reflect an unresolved V gene, and why the rest are absent is not known. Clone size and V and J calls were adopted from that table, with D and trimming inferred from the DNA. Within this sample are some 97,000 clones, with about 95% of them counted one time only. Over 1% of the sample is taken by the ten largest.

The sequencing sample was made of non-Treg CD4+ T cells sorted from blood. In the paper's terms, the cell subset or site label means: FACS-sorted unstimulated CD4+ non-regulatory T cells. The TCR originated in a human donor in good health. The sequence joins TRBV7-9 to TRBJ1-1; tentative D gene TRBD1, with 6 bases matching. CDR3 region: CASSTPRGGMNTEAFF. In nucleotide form, the sequence is TGTGCCAGCAGCACCCCCAGGGGCGGGATGAACACTGAAGCTTTCTTT. When the CDR3 is completed using the reference TRBV7-9 and TRBJ1-1 genes on either side, the full variable domain is DTGVSQNPRHKITKRGQNVTFRCDPISEHNRLYWYRQTLGQGPEFLTYFQNEAQLEKSRLLSDRFSAERPKGSFSTLEIQRTEQGDSAMYLCASSTPRGGMNTEAFFGQGTRLTVV.